A selection of T cell receptor beta chains follows, all from one sample in a study of blood T cell repertoires in COVID-19. Only in-frame clones appear in the TCRdb table, and some are missing; sequencing was by immunoSEQ multiplex PCR. The sample lists about 28,000 clones, over 75% occurring once. The sequenced sample was peripheral blood. The receptors were sampled from a human donor in a cohort sampled during active COVID-19. The CDR3 runs from the conserved cysteine through the conserved F or W. Each record gives: J gene, D gene, clone size, V gene, CDR3 length, CDR3 protein, CDR3 DNA. A D gene is named only where the DNA matches it firmly. Size values are once, few and many counts, or a class for expanded clones, and some rows have none.

j_call: TRBJ1-2; d_call: TRBD1; clone_size: -; v_call: TRBV7-8; cdr3_length: 15; cdr3_aa: CASSFDRGSPWSYTF; cdr3_nt: TGTGCCAGCAGCTTCGACAGGGGGAGCCCTTGGAGCTACACCTTC
j_call: TRBJ1-1; d_call: -; clone_size: -; v_call: TRBV6-5; cdr3_length: 15; cdr3_aa: CASSYRQVGNTEAFF; cdr3_nt: TGTGCCAGCAGTTACAGGCAGGTAGGGAACACTGAAGCTTTCTTT
j_call: TRBJ1-1; d_call: -; clone_size: -; v_call: TRBV5-1; cdr3_length: 13; cdr3_aa: CASRNGALAEAFF; cdr3_nt: TGCGCCAGCCGCAATGGGGCCCTGGCTGAAGCTTTCTTT
j_call: TRBJ2-5; d_call: TRBD1; clone_size: -; v_call: TRBV19; cdr3_length: 13; cdr3_aa: CASTTGGQETQYF; cdr3_nt: TGTGCCAGTACCACAGGGGGACAAGAGACCCAGTACTTC
j_call: TRBJ1-6; d_call: -; clone_size: few; v_call: TRBV9; cdr3_length: 15; cdr3_aa: CASSPRGNYNSPLHF; cdr3_nt: TGTGCCAGCAGCCCCCGGGGGAATTATAATTCACCCCTCCACTTT
j_call: TRBJ1-5; d_call: -; clone_size: -; v_call: TRBV6-5; cdr3_length: 16; cdr3_aa: CASSYSGHSPNQPQHF; cdr3_nt: TGTGCCAGCAGTTACTCGGGACACAGTCCCAATCAGCCCCAGCATTTT
j_call: TRBJ2-5; d_call: -; clone_size: once; v_call: TRBV14; cdr3_length: 16; cdr3_aa: CASSHQAWTFQETQYF; cdr3_nt: TGTGCCAGCAGCCACCAGGCTTGGACATTCCAAGAGACCCAGTACTTC
j_call: TRBJ1-6; d_call: -; clone_size: -; v_call: TRBV5-6; cdr3_length: 16; cdr3_aa: CASSPFGGASNSPLHF; cdr3_nt: TGTGCCAGCAGTCCATTCGGGGGGGCTAGTAATTCACCCCTCCACTTT
j_call: TRBJ2-5; d_call: -; clone_size: -; v_call: TRBV27; cdr3_length: 13; cdr3_aa: CASSLFRGETQYF; cdr3_nt: TGTGCCAGCAGTTTATTTCGAGGGGAGACCCAGTACTTC
j_call: TRBJ2-2; d_call: TRBD2; clone_size: -; v_call: TRBV19; cdr3_length: 20; cdr3_aa: CASSAKMGLAGVPNTGELFF; cdr3_nt: TGTGCCAGTAGTGCCAAGATGGGACTAGCGGGGGTCCCTAACACCGGGGAGCTGTTTTTT
j_call: TRBJ2-3; d_call: TRBD1; clone_size: once; v_call: TRBV7-3; cdr3_length: 15; cdr3_aa: CASSSTGGRADTQYF; cdr3_nt: TGTGCCAGCAGTTCTACAGGGGGTAGGGCAGATACGCAGTATTTT
j_call: TRBJ2-7; d_call: -; clone_size: -; v_call: TRBV7-9; cdr3_length: 15; cdr3_aa: CVSRKQDAMSYEQYF; cdr3_nt: TGTGTCAGCAGAAAACAGGACGCGATGAGCTACGAGCAGTACTTC
j_call: TRBJ2-7; d_call: TRBD1; clone_size: -; v_call: TRBV2; cdr3_length: 22; cdr3_aa: CASSEALAGTGALPPNRYEQYF; cdr3_nt: TGTGCCAGCAGTGAAGCGCTGGCCGGGACAGGGGCGCTCCCCCCGAATCGTTACGAGCAGTACTTC
j_call: TRBJ2-3; d_call: TRBD2; clone_size: -; v_call: TRBV3-1/TRBV3-2; cdr3_length: 14; cdr3_aa: CASSLLSGGDTQYF; cdr3_nt: TGTGCCAGCAGCCTCCTAAGCGGGGGAGATACGCAGTATTTT
j_call: TRBJ2-2; d_call: TRBD1; clone_size: few; v_call: TRBV5-4; cdr3_length: 15; cdr3_aa: CASSKIGQGSGELFF; cdr3_nt: TGTGCCAGCAGCAAGATCGGACAGGGCTCCGGGGAGCTGTTTTTT
j_call: TRBJ2-2; d_call: TRBD1; clone_size: -; v_call: TRBV9; cdr3_length: 14; cdr3_aa: CASSETGGSGELFF; cdr3_nt: TGTGCCAGCAGCGAAACAGGGGGTTCCGGGGAGCTGTTTTTT
j_call: TRBJ2-7; d_call: -; clone_size: -; v_call: TRBV28; cdr3_length: 15; cdr3_aa: CASSGGLLSSYEQYF; cdr3_nt: TGTGCCAGCAGTGGAGGGCTATTGAGCTCCTACGAGCAGTACTTC
j_call: TRBJ2-3; d_call: TRBD2; clone_size: -; v_call: TRBV6-4; cdr3_length: 13; cdr3_aa: CASSPEAGGTQYF; cdr3_nt: TGTGCCAGCAGCCCTGAGGCGGGGGGGACGCAGTATTTT
j_call: TRBJ2-2; d_call: -; clone_size: -; v_call: TRBV7-2; cdr3_length: 15; cdr3_aa: CASSLQASNTGELFF; cdr3_nt: TGTGCCAGCAGCTTACAGGCGTCGAACACCGGGGAGCTGTTTTTT
j_call: TRBJ1-6; d_call: TRBD1; clone_size: -; v_call: TRBV15; cdr3_length: 15; cdr3_aa: CATSRPGGQLPTLHF; cdr3_nt: TGTGCCACCAGCCGACCAGGGGGCCAGCTCCCCACCCTCCACTTT
j_call: TRBJ1-3; d_call: TRBD1; clone_size: -; v_call: TRBV18; cdr3_length: 15; cdr3_aa: CASSPRGPSGNTIYF; cdr3_nt: TGTGCCAGCTCACCCAGGGGGCCGTCTGGAAACACCATATATTTT
j_call: TRBJ1-2; d_call: -; clone_size: -; v_call: TRBV5-1; cdr3_length: 13; cdr3_aa: CASRNEAAGPYTF; cdr3_nt: TGCGCCAGCAGAAATGAGGCGGCGGGACCCTACACCTTC
j_call: TRBJ1-5; d_call: TRBD1; clone_size: -; v_call: TRBV5-8; cdr3_length: 17; cdr3_aa: CASRLTIGTVSNQPQHF; cdr3_nt: TGTGCCAGCAGATTGACGATAGGGACAGTCAGCAATCAGCCCCAGCATTTT
j_call: TRBJ2-7; d_call: -; clone_size: -; v_call: TRBV15; cdr3_length: 15; cdr3_aa: CATSRDLFDSVEQYF; cdr3_nt: TGTGCCACCAGCAGAGATCTGTTCGACAGCGTCGAGCAGTACTTC
j_call: TRBJ1-5; d_call: -; clone_size: once; v_call: TRBV19; cdr3_length: 13; cdr3_aa: CASSIRGEQPQHF; cdr3_nt: TGTGCCAGTAGTATCCGGGGGGAACAGCCCCAGCATTTT
j_call: TRBJ2-1; d_call: -; clone_size: -; v_call: TRBV4-3; cdr3_length: 15; cdr3_aa: CASSQDPGSTTEQFF; cdr3_nt: TGCGCCAGCAGCCAAGACCCTGGCAGTACCACTGAGCAGTTCTTC
j_call: TRBJ2-1; d_call: TRBD2; clone_size: -; v_call: TRBV6-2/TRBV6-3; cdr3_length: 19; cdr3_aa: CASSYNLLRGGFSYNEQFF; cdr3_nt: TGTGCCAGCAGTTATAATCTGTTGCGGGGGGGCTTCTCCTACAATGAGCAGTTCTTC
j_call: TRBJ2-2; d_call: TRBD2; clone_size: -; v_call: TRBV11-2; cdr3_length: 17; cdr3_aa: CASSHGGGKSATGELFF; cdr3_nt: TGTGCCAGCAGCCACGGGGGGGGAAAATCGGCCACCGGGGAGCTGTTTTTT
j_call: TRBJ2-5; d_call: TRBD1; clone_size: -; v_call: TRBV5-6; cdr3_length: 16; cdr3_aa: CASSSSGGPYQETQYF; cdr3_nt: TGTGCCAGCAGCAGTTCAGGGGGCCCGTACCAAGAGACCCAGTACTTC
j_call: TRBJ1-2; d_call: TRBD1; clone_size: -; v_call: TRBV6-6; cdr3_length: 12; cdr3_aa: CASWDRGGGYTF; cdr3_nt: TGTGCCAGCTGGGACAGGGGTGGTGGCTACACCTTC
j_call: TRBJ2-2; d_call: TRBD1; clone_size: -; v_call: TRBV5-1; cdr3_length: 14; cdr3_aa: CASSLDRGTGELFF; cdr3_nt: TGCGCCAGCAGCTTGGACAGGGGGACCGGGGAGCTGTTTTTT
j_call: TRBJ2-2; d_call: -; clone_size: -; v_call: TRBV7-7; cdr3_length: 15; cdr3_aa: CASSSAYLNTGELFF; cdr3_nt: TGTGCCAGCAGCTCTGCCTACTTGAACACCGGGGAGCTGTTTTTT
j_call: TRBJ2-1; d_call: -; clone_size: -; v_call: TRBV7-2; cdr3_length: 15; cdr3_aa: CASSLQGGTYNEQFF; cdr3_nt: TGTGCCAGCAGCTTACAGGGGGGCACCTACAATGAGCAGTTCTTC
j_call: TRBJ1-1; d_call: -; clone_size: -; v_call: TRBV30; cdr3_length: 16; cdr3_aa: CAWRDSGVWMNTEAFF; cdr3_nt: TGTGCCTGGAGAGATTCAGGGGTTTGGATGAACACTGAAGCTTTCTTT
j_call: TRBJ2-5; d_call: TRBD2; clone_size: -; v_call: TRBV7-2; cdr3_length: 15; cdr3_aa: CASSLYRGGQETQYF; cdr3_nt: TGTGCCAGCAGCTTATACCGGGGGGGCCAAGAGACCCAGTACTTC
j_call: TRBJ2-7; d_call: -; clone_size: -; v_call: TRBV9; cdr3_length: 14; cdr3_aa: CASSPTLAAYEQYF; cdr3_nt: TGTGCCAGCAGCCCCACCCTGGCGGCCTACGAGCAGTACTTC
j_call: TRBJ2-5; d_call: -; clone_size: -; v_call: TRBV29-1; cdr3_length: 13; cdr3_aa: CSASPGARETQYF; cdr3_nt: TGCAGCGCCTCGCCAGGGGCACGGGAGACCCAGTACTTC
j_call: TRBJ2-3; d_call: TRBD2; clone_size: -; v_call: TRBV6-2/TRBV6-3; cdr3_length: 18; cdr3_aa: CASSGPSTSGGITDTQYF; cdr3_nt: TGTGCCAGCAGTGGACCTTCGACTAGCGGGGGAATTACAGATACGCAGTATTTT
j_call: TRBJ2-5; d_call: -; clone_size: -; v_call: TRBV7-9; cdr3_length: 15; cdr3_aa: CASSLTQGNGETQYF; cdr3_nt: TGTGCCAGCAGCTTAACGCAGGGGAATGGGGAGACCCAGTACTTC
j_call: TRBJ1-6; d_call: -; clone_size: -; v_call: TRBV11-3; cdr3_length: 13; cdr3_aa: CASSLTVNSPLHF; cdr3_nt: TGTGCCAGCAGCTTGACAGTTAATTCACCCCTCCACTTT
j_call: TRBJ2-1; d_call: TRBD2; clone_size: -; v_call: TRBV19; cdr3_length: 16; cdr3_aa: CASTRLAGGLYNEQFF; cdr3_nt: TGTGCCAGTACTAGACTAGCGGGGGGCCTCTACAATGAGCAGTTCTTC
j_call: TRBJ2-7; d_call: TRBD1; clone_size: -; v_call: TRBV19; cdr3_length: 13; cdr3_aa: CASSIGQEYEQYF; cdr3_nt: TGTGCCAGTAGTATCGGACAGGAGTACGAGCAGTACTTC
j_call: TRBJ1-3; d_call: -; clone_size: -; v_call: TRBV19; cdr3_length: 14; cdr3_aa: CASRITPNGNTIYF; cdr3_nt: TGTGCCAGCAGAATAACACCGAATGGAAACACCATATATTTT
j_call: TRBJ1-2; d_call: TRBD1; clone_size: -; v_call: TRBV18; cdr3_length: 13; cdr3_aa: CASSTTGNYGYTF; cdr3_nt: TGTGCCAGCTCAACGACAGGGAACTATGGCTACACCTTC
j_call: TRBJ1-5; d_call: TRBD1; clone_size: -; v_call: TRBV19; cdr3_length: 15; cdr3_aa: CASSIDRDSLVPQHF; cdr3_nt: TGTGCCAGTAGTATAGACCGGGACAGCCTCGTGCCCCAGCATTTT
j_call: TRBJ1-2; d_call: TRBD1; clone_size: once; v_call: TRBV19; cdr3_length: 14; cdr3_aa: CASSKGGWSGGYTF; cdr3_nt: TGTGCCAGTAGTAAAGGGGGCTGGTCGGGCGGCTACACCTTC
j_call: TRBJ1-2; d_call: -; clone_size: few; v_call: TRBV6-2/TRBV6-3; cdr3_length: 12; cdr3_aa: CASSQGDYGYTF; cdr3_nt: TGTGCCAGCAGTCAAGGAGATTATGGCTACACCTTC
j_call: TRBJ2-3; d_call: TRBD2; clone_size: -; v_call: TRBV7-2; cdr3_length: 17; cdr3_aa: CASRKLGGGGFTDTQYF; cdr3_nt: TGTGCCAGCAGGAAGCTGGGGGGCGGGGGGTTCACAGATACGCAGTATTTT
j_call: TRBJ1-4; d_call: TRBD1; clone_size: -; v_call: TRBV2; cdr3_length: 14; cdr3_aa: CASSVWDRVEKLFF; cdr3_nt: TGTGCCAGCAGTGTGTGGGACAGGGTCGAAAAACTGTTTTTT
j_call: TRBJ1-1; d_call: TRBD1; clone_size: -; v_call: TRBV6-5; cdr3_length: 14; cdr3_aa: CASSYGTGGRGAFF; cdr3_nt: TGTGCCAGCAGTTACGGAACAGGGGGTAGGGGAGCTTTCTTT
j_call: TRBJ2-1; d_call: -; clone_size: -; v_call: TRBV5-1; cdr3_length: 18; cdr3_aa: CASSLLLPLASSYNEQFF; cdr3_nt: TGCGCCAGCAGCTTGCTCCTACCCTTAGCCAGCTCCTACAATGAGCAGTTCTTC
j_call: TRBJ1-1; d_call: -; clone_size: -; v_call: TRBV7-3; cdr3_length: 15; cdr3_aa: CASSWRGGATTEAFF; cdr3_nt: TGTGCCAGCAGCTGGCGGGGAGGGGCGACCACTGAAGCTTTCTTT
j_call: TRBJ1-2; d_call: TRBD1; clone_size: -; v_call: TRBV6-2/TRBV6-3; cdr3_length: 13; cdr3_aa: CASSPTGRAGYTF; cdr3_nt: TGTGCCAGCAGTCCGACAGGGCGCGCAGGCTACACCTTC
j_call: TRBJ2-3; d_call: -; clone_size: -; v_call: TRBV7-8; cdr3_length: 14; cdr3_aa: CASSFRLAANTQYF; cdr3_nt: TGTGCCAGCAGCTTCAGGCTAGCAGCCAATACGCAGTATTTT
j_call: TRBJ2-3; d_call: TRBD2; clone_size: -; v_call: TRBV4-3; cdr3_length: 17; cdr3_aa: CASSQETRGGAVDTQYF; cdr3_nt: TGCGCCAGCAGCCAAGAGACCCGCGGGGGGGCCGTAGATACGCAGTATTTT